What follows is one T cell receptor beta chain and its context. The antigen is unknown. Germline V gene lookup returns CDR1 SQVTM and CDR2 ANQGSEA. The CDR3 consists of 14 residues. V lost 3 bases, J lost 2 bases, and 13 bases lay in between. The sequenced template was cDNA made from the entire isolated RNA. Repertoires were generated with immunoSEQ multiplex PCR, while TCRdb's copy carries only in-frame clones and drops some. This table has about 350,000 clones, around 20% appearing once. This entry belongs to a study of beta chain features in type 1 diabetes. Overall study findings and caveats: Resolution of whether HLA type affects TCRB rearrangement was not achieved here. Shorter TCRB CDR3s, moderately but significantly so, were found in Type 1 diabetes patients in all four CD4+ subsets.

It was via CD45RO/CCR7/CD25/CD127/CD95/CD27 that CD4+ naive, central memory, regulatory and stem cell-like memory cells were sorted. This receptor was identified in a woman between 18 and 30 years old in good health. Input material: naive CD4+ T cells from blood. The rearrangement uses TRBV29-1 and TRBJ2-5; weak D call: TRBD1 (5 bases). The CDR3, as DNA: TGCAGCGTTGAGGGCCAGGGTGGGCAAGAGACCCAGTACTTC. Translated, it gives CSVEGQGGQETQYF.